This record covers a single TCR beta chain. The data were taken from a study of CD8 T cells in Susac syndrome. Random hexamers were used to reverse transcribe an amount of 0.5 to 1 ug RNA. Via MiXCR, TCRdb re-called the immunoSEQ multiplex PCR reads, giving one row per CDR3 protein. The sample includes under 550,000 distinct CDR3 sequences, around 83% of them seen just once. The germline V gene encodes CDR1 SQVTM and CDR2 ANQGSEA. The CDR3 covers 14 residues. V lost 1 base to trimming and J lost 3 bases, with 12 bases between them. The multiple sclerosis controls, all treatment-naive patients, had relapsing-remitting disease that was stable or active.

This receptor was identified in a human donor with multiple sclerosis. Input material: CD8+ T cells from PBMCs. V and J are TRBV29-1 and TRBJ1-2; D call uncertain. CDR3: CSVEGLDGDYGYTF. In DNA form, the CDR3 reads TGCAGCGTTGAAGGCCTAGATGGGGACTATGGCTACACCTTC.